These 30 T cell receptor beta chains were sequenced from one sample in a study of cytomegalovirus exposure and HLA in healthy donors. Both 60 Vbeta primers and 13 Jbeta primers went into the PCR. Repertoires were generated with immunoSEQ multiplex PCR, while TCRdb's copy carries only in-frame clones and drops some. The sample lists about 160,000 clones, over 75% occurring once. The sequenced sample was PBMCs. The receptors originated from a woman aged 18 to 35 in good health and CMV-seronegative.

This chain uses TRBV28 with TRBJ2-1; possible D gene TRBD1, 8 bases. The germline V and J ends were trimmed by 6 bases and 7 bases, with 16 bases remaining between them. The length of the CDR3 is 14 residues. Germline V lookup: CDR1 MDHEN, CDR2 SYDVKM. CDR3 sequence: CASRQGGGPNEQFF. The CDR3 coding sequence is TGTGCCAGCAGACAGGGGGGAGGGCCAAATGAGCAGTTCTTC.

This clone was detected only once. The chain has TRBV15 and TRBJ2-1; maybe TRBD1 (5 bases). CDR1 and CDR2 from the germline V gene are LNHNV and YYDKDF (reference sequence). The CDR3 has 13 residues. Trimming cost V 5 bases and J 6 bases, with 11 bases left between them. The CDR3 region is CATSRPQGNEQFF. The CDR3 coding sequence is TGTGCCACCAGCCGACCGCAGGGCAATGAGCAGTTCTTC.

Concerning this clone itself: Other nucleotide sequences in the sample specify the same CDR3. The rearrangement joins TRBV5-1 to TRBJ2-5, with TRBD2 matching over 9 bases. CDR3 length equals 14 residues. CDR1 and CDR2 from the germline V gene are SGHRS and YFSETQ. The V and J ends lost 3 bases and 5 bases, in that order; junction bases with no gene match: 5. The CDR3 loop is CASSSGLARETQYF. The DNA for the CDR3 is TGCGCCAGCAGCTCGGGACTAGCTCGGGAGACCCAGTACTTC.

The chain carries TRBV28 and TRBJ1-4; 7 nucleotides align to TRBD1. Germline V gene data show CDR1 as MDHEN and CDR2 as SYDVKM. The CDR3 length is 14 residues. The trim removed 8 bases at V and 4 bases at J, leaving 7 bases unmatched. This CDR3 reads CASQGTALNEKLFF. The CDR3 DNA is TGTGCCAGCCAGGGGACAGCCCTTAATGAAAAACTGTTTTTT. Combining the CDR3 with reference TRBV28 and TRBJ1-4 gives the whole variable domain DVKVTQSSRYLVKRTGEKVFLECVQDMDHENMFWYRQDPGLGLRLIYFSYDVKMKEKGDIPEGYSVSREKKERFSLILESASTNQTSMYLCASQGTALNEKLFFGSGTQLSVL.

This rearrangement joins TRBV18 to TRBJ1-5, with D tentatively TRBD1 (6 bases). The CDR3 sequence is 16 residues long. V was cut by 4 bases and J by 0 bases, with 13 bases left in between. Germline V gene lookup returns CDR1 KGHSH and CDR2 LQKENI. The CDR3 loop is CASSLQGSHSNQPQHF. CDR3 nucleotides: TGTGCCAGCTCACTACAGGGATCCCATAGCAATCAGCCCCAGCATTTT.

The CDR3 reads CASSLTGGYGYTF. The CDR3 bases are TGTGCCAGCAGTTTGACAGGGGGCTATGGCTACACCTTC. This chain connects TRBV2 to TRBJ1-2; 9 nucleotides line up with TRBD1. This CDR3 is 13 amino acids long. Germline V lookup: CDR1 SNHLY, CDR2 FYNNEI. V was clipped by 5 bases and J by 4 bases; unmatched bases: 2.

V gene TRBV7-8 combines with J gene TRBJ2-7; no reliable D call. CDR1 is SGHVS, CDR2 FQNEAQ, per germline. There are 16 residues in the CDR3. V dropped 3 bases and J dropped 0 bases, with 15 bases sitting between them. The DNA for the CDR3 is TGTGCCAGCAGCTTGTCCTCGCCCCACTCCTCCTACGAGCAGTACTTC. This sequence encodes CASSLSSPHSSYEQYF.

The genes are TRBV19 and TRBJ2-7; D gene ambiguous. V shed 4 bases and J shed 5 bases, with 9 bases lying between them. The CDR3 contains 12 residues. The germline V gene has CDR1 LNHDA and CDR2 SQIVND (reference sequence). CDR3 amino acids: CASSSRLDEQYF. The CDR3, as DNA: TGTGCCAGTAGTAGCAGGCTCGACGAGCAGTACTTC.

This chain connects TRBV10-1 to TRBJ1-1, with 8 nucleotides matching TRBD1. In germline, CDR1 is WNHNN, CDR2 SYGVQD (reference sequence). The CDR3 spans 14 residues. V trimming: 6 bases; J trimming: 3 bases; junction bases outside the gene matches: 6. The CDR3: CASSPTGGYTEAFF. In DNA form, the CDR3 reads TGCGCCAGCAGCCCCACAGGGGGGTACACTGAAGCTTTCTTT.

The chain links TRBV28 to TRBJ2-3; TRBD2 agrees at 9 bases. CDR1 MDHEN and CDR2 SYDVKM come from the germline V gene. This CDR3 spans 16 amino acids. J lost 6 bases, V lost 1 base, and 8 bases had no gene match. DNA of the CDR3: TGTGCCAGCAGTTTATCTCTTAGCGGGAGAGGTGATACGCAGTATTTT. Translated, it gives CASSLSLSGRGDTQYF.

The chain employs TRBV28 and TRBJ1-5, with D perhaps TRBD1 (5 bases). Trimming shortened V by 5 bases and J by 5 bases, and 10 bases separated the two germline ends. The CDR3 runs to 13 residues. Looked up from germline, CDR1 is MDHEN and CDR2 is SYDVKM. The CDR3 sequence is CASSQGRYQPQHF. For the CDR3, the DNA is TGTGCCAGCAGTCAGGGAAGATATCAGCCCCAGCATTTT.

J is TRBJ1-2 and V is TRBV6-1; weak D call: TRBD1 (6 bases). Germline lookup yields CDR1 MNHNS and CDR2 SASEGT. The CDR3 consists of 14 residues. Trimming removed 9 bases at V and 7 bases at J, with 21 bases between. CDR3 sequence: CASETGSGGFGYTF. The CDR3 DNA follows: TGTGCCAGTGAGACAGGATCCGGTGGCTTTGGCTACACCTTC.

CDR3 protein: CASSESRGFNTGELFF. For the CDR3, the DNA is TGTGCCAGCAGTGAATCTCGGGGGTTCAACACCGGGGAGCTGTTTTTT. The V call is TRBV6-1, the J call TRBJ2-2, with D possibly TRBD2 on 6 matching bases. In germline, CDR1 is MNHNS, CDR2 SASEGT. Trimming removed 2 bases at V and 2 bases at J, with 12 bases between. CDR3 length equals 16 residues.

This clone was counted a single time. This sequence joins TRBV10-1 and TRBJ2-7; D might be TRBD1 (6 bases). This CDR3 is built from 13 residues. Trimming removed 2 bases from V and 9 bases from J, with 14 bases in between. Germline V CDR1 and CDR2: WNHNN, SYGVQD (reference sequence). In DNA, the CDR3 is TGCGCCAGCAGTGAGGACGGTGACAGGCCGCAGTACTTC. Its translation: CASSEDGDRPQYF.

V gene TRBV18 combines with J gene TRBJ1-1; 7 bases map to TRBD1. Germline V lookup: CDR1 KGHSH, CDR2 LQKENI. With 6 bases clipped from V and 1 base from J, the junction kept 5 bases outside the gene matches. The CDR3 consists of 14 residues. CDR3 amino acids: CASSRQGENTEAFF. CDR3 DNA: TGTGCCAGCTCGCGACAGGGCGAGAACACTGAAGCTTTCTTT.

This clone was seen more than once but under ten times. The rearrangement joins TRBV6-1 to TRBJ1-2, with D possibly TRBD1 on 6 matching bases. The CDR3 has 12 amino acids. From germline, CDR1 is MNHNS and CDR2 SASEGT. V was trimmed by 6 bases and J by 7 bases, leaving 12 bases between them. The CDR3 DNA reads TGTGCCAGCAGGAATACAGGGAGTGGCTACACCTTC. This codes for CASRNTGSGYTF.

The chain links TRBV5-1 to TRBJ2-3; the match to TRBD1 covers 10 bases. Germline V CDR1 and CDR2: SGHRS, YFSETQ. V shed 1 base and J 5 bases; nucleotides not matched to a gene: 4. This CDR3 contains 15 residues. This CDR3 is CASSLRRDRGDTQYF. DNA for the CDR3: TGCGCCAGCAGCTTGAGGAGGGACAGGGGAGATACGCAGTATTTT.

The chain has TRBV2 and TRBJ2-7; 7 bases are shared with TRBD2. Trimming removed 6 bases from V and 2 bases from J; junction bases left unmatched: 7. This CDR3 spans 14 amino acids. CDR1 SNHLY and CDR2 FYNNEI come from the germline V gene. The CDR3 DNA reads TGTGCCAGCAGCATGGGACTAAATACCTACGAGCAGTACTTC. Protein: CASSMGLNTYEQYF.

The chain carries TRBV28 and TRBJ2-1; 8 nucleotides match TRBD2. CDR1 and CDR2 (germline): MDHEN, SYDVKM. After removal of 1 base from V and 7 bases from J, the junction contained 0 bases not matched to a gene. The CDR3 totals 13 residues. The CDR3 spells CASSLSGGNEQFF. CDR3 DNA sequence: TGTGCCAGCAGTTTATCGGGGGGGAATGAGCAGTTCTTC.

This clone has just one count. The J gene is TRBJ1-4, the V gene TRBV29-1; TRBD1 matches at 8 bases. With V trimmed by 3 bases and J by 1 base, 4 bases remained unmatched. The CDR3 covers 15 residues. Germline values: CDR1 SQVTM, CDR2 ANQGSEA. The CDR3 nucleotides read TGCAGCGTTGATACTGACAGGGGAACTAATGAAAAACTGTTTTTT. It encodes CSVDTDRGTNEKLFF.

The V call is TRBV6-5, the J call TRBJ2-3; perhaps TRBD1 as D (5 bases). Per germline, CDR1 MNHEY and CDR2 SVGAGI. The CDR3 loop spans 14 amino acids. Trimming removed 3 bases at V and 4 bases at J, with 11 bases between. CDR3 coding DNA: TGTGCCAGCAGTTATATTCAGGGTTCAGATACGCAGTATTTT. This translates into CASSYIQGSDTQYF.

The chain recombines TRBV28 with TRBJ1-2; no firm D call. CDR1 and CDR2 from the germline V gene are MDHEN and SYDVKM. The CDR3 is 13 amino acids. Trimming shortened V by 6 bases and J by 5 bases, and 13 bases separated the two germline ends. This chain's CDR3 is CASRSFQAYGYTF. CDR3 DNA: TGTGCCAGCAGATCTTTCCAGGCGTATGGCTACACCTTC.

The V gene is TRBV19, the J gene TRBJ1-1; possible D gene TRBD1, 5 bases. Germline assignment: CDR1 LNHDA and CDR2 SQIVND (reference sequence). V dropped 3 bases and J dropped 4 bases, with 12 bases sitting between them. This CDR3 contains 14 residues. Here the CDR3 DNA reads TGTGCCAGTAGTATGCAGGGAATGAGCACTGAAGCTTTCTTT. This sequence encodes CASSMQGMSTEAFF.

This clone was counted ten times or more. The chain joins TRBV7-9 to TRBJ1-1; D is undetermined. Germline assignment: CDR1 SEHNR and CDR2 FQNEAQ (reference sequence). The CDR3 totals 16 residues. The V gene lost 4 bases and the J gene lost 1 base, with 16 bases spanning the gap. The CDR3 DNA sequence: TGTGCCAGCAGCTCCGGGGTCCCCTCTACGAACACTGAAGCTTTCTTT. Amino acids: CASSSGVPSTNTEAFF.

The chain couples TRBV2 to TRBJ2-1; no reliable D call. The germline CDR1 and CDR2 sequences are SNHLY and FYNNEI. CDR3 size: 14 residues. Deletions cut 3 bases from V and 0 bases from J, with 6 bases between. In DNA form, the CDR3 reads TGTGCCAGCAGTGATCGTAGCTCCTACAATGAGCAGTTCTTC. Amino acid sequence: CASSDRSSYNEQFF. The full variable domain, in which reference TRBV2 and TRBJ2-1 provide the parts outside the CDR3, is EPEVTQTPSHQVTQMGQEVILRCVPISNHLYFYWYRQILGQKVEFLVSFYNNEISEKSEIFDDQFSVERPDGSNFTLKIRSTKLEDSAMYFCASSDRSSYNEQFFGPGTRLTVL.

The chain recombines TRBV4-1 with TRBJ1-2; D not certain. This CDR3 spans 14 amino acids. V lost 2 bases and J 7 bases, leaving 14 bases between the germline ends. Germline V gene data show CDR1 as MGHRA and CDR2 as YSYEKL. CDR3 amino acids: CASSQLEVVGGYTF. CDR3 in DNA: TGCGCCAGCAGCCAACTAGAGGTCGTTGGTGGCTACACCTTC.

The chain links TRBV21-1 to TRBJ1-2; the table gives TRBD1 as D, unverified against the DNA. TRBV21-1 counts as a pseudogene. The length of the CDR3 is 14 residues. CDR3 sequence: CASSKGGGPYGYTF. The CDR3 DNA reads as TGTGCCAGCAGCAAAGGAGGGGGCCCCTATGGCTACACCTTC.

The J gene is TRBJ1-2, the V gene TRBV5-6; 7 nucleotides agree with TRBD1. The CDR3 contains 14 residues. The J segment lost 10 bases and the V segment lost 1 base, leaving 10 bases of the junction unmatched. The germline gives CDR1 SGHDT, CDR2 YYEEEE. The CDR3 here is CASSLRQGLLDYTF. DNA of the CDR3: TGTGCCAGCAGCTTGAGACAGGGCTTATTGGACTACACCTTC.

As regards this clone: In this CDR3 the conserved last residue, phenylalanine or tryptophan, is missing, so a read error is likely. The CDR3 nucleotides read TGTGCCAGCAGCTTGGTCGGGGGTGGCTATGGCTACACCCTC. This codes for CASSLVGGGYGYTL. The chain joins TRBV5-6 to TRBJ1-2; a possible D gene is TRBD1 (5 bases). Trimming shortened V by 0 bases and J by 4 bases, and 10 bases separated the two germline ends. Germline CDR1 is SGHDT and CDR2 is YYEEEE. The CDR3 totals 14 residues.

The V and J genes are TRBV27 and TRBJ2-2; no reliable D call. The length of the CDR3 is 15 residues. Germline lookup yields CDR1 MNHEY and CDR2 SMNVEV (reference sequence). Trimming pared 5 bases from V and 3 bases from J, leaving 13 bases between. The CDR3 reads CASSARLSYTGELFF. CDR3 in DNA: TGTGCCAGCAGTGCCAGACTCTCATACACCGGGGAGCTGTTTTTT.